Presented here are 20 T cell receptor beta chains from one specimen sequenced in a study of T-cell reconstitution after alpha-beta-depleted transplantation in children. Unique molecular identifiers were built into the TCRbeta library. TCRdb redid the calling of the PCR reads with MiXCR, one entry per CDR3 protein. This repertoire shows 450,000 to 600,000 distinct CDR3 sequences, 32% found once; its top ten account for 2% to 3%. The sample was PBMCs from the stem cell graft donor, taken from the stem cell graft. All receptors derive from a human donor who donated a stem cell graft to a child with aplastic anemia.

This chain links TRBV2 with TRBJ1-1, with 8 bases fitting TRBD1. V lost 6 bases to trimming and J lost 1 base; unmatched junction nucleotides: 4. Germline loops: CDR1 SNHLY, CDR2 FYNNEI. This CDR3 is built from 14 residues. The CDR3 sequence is CASSVDRGNTEAFF. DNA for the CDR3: TGTGCCAGCAGCGTTGACAGGGGGAACACTGAAGCTTTCTTT.

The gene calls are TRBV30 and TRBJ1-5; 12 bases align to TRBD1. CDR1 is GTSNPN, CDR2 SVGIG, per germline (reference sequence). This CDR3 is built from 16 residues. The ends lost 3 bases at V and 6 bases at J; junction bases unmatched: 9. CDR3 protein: CAWSAGDRGLGQPQHF. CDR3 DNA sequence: TGTGCCTGGAGCGCCGGGGACAGGGGGCTAGGTCAGCCCCAGCATTTT.

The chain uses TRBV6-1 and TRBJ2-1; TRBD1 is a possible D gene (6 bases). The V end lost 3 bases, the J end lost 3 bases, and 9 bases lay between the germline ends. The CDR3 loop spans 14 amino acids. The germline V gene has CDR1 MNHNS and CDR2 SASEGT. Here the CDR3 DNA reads TGTGCCAGCAGTGACGGACAGAGCTACAATGAGCAGTTCTTC. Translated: CASSDGQSYNEQFF.

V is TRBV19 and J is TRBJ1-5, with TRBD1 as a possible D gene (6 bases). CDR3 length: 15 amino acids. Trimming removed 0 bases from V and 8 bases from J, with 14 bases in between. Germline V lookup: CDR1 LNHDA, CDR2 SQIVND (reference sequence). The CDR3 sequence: CASSIDLTGGEPQHF. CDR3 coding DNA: TGTGCCAGTAGTATAGATCTGACAGGAGGAGAGCCCCAGCATTTT.

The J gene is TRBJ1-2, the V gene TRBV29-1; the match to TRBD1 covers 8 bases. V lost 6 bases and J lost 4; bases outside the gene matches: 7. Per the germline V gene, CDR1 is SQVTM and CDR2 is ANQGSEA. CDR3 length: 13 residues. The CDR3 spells CSVRQGSLYGYTF. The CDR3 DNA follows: TGCAGCGTGAGACAGGGGAGCCTCTATGGCTACACCTTC. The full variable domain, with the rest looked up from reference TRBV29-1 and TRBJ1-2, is SAVISQKPSRDICQRGTSLTIQCQVDSQVTMMFWYRQQPGQSLTLIATANQGSEATYESGFVIDKFPISRPNLTFSTLTVSNMSPEDSSIYLCSVRQGSLYGYTFGSGTRLTVV.

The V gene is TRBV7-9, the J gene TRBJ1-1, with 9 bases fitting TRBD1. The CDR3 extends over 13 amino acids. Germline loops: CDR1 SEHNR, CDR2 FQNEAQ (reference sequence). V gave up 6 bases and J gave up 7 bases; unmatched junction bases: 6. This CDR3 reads CASRSQGAGEAFF. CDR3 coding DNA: TGTGCCAGCAGGTCACAGGGGGCGGGTGAAGCTTTCTTT.

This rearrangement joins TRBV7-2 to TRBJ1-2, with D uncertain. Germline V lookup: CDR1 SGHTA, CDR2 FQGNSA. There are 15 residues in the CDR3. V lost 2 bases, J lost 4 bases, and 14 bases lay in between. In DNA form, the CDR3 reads TGTGCCAGCAGCTTATATCTCGGCGGGTCCTATGGCTACACCTTC. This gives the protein CASSLYLGGSYGYTF.

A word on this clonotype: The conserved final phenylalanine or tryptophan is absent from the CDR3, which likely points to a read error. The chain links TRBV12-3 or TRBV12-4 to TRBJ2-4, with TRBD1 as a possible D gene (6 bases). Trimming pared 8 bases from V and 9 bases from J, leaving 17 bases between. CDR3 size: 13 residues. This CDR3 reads CASGVDSSAIQYL. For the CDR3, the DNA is TGTGCCAGCGGGGTGGACAGTTCCGCCATTCAGTACCTC.

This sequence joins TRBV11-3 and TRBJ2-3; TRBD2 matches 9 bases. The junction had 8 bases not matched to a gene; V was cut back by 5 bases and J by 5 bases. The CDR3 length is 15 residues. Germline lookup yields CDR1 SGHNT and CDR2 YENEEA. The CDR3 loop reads CASSPLAGVGDTQYF. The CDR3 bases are TGTGCCAGCAGCCCATTAGCGGGAGTGGGAGATACGCAGTATTTT.

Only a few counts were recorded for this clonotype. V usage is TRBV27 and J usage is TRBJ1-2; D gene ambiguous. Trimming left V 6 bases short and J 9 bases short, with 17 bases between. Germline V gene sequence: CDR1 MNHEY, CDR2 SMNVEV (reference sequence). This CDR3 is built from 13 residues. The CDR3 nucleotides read TGTGCCAGCAGCGCCTACTTAGGTATGCGCTACACCTTC. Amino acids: CASSAYLGMRYTF.

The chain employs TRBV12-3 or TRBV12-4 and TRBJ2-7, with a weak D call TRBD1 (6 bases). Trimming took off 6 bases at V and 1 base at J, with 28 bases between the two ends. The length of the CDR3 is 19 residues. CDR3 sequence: CASSYARHAGTRSSYEQYV. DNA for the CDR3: TGTGCCAGCAGCTATGCACGGCACGCCGGGACACGTAGTTCCTACGAGCAGTACGTC.

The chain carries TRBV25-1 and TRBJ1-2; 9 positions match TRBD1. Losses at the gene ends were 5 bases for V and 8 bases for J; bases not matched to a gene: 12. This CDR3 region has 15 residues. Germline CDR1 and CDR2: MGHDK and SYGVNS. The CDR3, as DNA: TGTGCCAGCAGTCCCTTTAGGACAGGGGAGGACGGCTACACCTTC. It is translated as CASSPFRTGEDGYTF.

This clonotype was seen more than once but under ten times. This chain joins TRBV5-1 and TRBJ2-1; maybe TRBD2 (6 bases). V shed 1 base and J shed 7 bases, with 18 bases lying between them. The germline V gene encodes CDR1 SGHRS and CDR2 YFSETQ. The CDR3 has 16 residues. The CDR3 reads CASSLPRPGLPNEQFF. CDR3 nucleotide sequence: TGCGCCAGCAGCTTGCCGAGGCCGGGACTCCCTAATGAGCAGTTCTTC.

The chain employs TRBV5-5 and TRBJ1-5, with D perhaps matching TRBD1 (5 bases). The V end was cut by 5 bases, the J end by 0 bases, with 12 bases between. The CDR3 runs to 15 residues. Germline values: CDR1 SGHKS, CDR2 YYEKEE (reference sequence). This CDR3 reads CASRWGPDSNQPQHF. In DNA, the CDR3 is TGTGCCAGCAGGTGGGGACCAGATAGCAATCAGCCCCAGCATTTT.

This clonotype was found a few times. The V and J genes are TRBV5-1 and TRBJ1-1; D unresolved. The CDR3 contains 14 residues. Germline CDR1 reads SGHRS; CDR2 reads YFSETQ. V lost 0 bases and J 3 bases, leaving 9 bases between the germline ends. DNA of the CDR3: TGCGCCAGCAGCTTGGGTGGCGCGGACACTGAAGCTTTCTTT. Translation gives CASSLGGADTEAFF.

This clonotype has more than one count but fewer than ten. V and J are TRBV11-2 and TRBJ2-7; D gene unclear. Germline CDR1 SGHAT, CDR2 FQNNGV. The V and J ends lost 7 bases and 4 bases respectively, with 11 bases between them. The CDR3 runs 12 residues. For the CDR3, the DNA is TGTGCCAGCACCTACGGCGGTTACGAGCAGTACGTC. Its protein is CASTYGGYEQYV.

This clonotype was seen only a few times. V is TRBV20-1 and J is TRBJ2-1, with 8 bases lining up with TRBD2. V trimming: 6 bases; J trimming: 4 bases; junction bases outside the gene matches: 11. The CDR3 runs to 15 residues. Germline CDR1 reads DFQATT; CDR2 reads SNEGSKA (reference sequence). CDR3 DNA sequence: TGCAGTGCAAGAAAGCGGGAGAATAGGTACAATGAGCAGTTCTTC. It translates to CSARKRENRYNEQFF.

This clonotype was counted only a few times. As DNA, the CDR3 is TGTGCCACCAGCAGTGGAGTTAGCGACTTATACGAGCAGTACTTC. This translates into CATSSGVSDLYEQYF. The chain uses TRBV15 and TRBJ2-7; maybe TRBD2 (5 bases). V lost 3 bases, J lost 4 bases, and 16 bases lay in between. Germline assignment: CDR1 LNHNV and CDR2 YYDKDF (reference sequence). The CDR3 runs to 15 residues.

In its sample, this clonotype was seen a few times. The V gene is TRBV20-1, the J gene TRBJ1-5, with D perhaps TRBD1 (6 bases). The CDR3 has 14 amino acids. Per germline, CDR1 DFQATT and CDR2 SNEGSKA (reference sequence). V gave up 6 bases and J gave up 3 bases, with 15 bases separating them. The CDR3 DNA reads TGCAGTGCGGGGGGGCCGTCGGCCAATCAGCCCCAGCATTTT. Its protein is CSAGGPSANQPQHF.

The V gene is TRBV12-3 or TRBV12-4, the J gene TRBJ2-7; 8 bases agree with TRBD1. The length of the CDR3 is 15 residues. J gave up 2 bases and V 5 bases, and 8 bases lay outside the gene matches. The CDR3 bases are TGTGCCAGCAGTAAAGGACAGGGATGGACCTACGAGCAGTACGTC. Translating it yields CASSKGQGWTYEQYV.